These 20 T cell receptor beta chains were sequenced from one sample in a study of blood T cell repertoires in COVID-19. Produced via immunoSEQ multiplex PCR; TCRdb's table is partial and in-frame only. The sample contains about 280,000 clones, 83% of which appear only once. The sample was peripheral blood. Receptors originate from a woman between 45 and 60 years old who had recovered from COVID-19.

V gene TRBV27 combines with J gene TRBJ2-7; D is ambiguous. CDR3 length: 12 amino acids. Trimming stripped 2 bases from V and 6 bases from J, with 8 bases between. Germline V CDR1 and CDR2: MNHEY, SMNVEV (reference sequence). The CDR3 reads CASSLPRGEQYF. CDR3 bases: TGTGCCAGCAGTTTACCTAGAGGCGAGCAGTACTTC.

The V and J genes are TRBV11-3 and TRBJ2-1; possibly TRBD1 for D (6 bases). The ends were cut back, 5 bases at V and 0 bases at J, with 23 bases in the middle. CDR3 length equals 19 residues. Per germline, CDR1 SGHNT and CDR2 YENEEA. CDR3 DNA sequence: TGTGCCAGCAGCCGCCCTCGGACAGCCGACGCGAGCTCCTACAATGAGCAGTTCTTC. It encodes CASSRPRTADASSYNEQFF. Full variable domain (missing parts from reference TRBV11-3 and TRBJ2-1): EAGVVQSPRYKIIEKKQPVAFWCNPISGHNTLYWYLQNLGQGPELLIRYENEEAVDDSQLPKDRFSAERLKGVDSTLKIQPAELGDSAVYLCASSRPRTADASSYNEQFFGPGTRLTVL.

This clone was counted between two and nine times. The V call is TRBV19, the J call TRBJ2-1; D uncertain. Trimming cost V 8 bases and J 0 bases, with 14 bases left between them. CDR3 size: 15 residues. CDR1 and CDR2 (germline): LNHDA, SQIVND (reference sequence). CDR3 protein: CASLRSASSYNEQFF. The CDR3 bases are TGTGCCAGTCTTCGGAGCGCCAGCTCCTACAATGAGCAGTTCTTC.

Only one count was recorded for this clone. This chain uses TRBV7-7 with TRBJ2-2; TRBD1 is a possible D gene (6 bases). CDR1 and CDR2 (germline): SSHAT, FNYEAQ (reference sequence). The ends were cut back, 1 base at V and 2 bases at J, with 8 bases in the middle. CDR3 length: 15 amino acids. The CDR3 DNA sequence: TGTGCCAGCAGCTTAGGCAGGGGAAACACCGGGGAGCTGTTTTTT. Translation gives CASSLGRGNTGELFF. Based on the CDR3 plus reference TRBV7-7 and TRBJ2-2, the full variable domain is GAGVSQSPRYKVTKRGQDVTLRCDPISSHATLYWYQQALGQGPEFLTYFNYEAQPDKSGLPSDRFSAERPEGSISTLTIQRTEQRDSAMYRCASSLGRGNTGELFFGEGSRLTVL.

The J gene is TRBJ2-7, the V gene TRBV28, with D perhaps matching TRBD2 (5 bases). V was shortened by 8 bases and J by 7 bases, with 12 bases between the two germline ends. CDR3 length: 11 residues. Germline assignment: CDR1 MDHEN and CDR2 SYDVKM. CDR3 coding DNA: TGTGCCAGCGGGAGCATGGGAGAGCAGTACTTC. Amino acid sequence: CASGSMGEQYF.

This clone was seen only once. V is TRBV28 and J is TRBJ2-7, with unresolved D. There are 13 residues in the CDR3. The V gene lost 6 bases and the J gene lost 2 bases, with 11 bases spanning the gap. Germline-derived CDR1 and CDR2 are MDHEN and SYDVKM. The CDR3 nucleotides are TGTGCCAGCAGCCCCCCAGATACCTACGAGCAGTACTTC. This sequence encodes CASSPPDTYEQYF. Together with reference TRBV28 and TRBJ2-7, the CDR3 gives the full variable domain: DVKVTQSSRYLVKRTGEKVFLECVQDMDHENMFWYRQDPGLGLRLIYFSYDVKMKEKGDIPEGYSVSREKKERFSLILESASTNQTSMYLCASSPPDTYEQYFGPGTRLTVT.

In this sample, this clone turned up a few times. The chain carries TRBV24-1 and TRBJ2-1; the match to TRBD2 covers 9 bases. The CDR3 spans 14 residues. Germline loops: CDR1 KGHDR, CDR2 SFDVKD. The V segment lost 7 bases and the J segment 5 bases; nucleotides outside the gene matches: 5. As DNA, the CDR3 is TGTGCCACCAGGGCTAGCGGGACCGACAATGAGCAGTTCTTC. It is translated as CATRASGTDNEQFF.

This chain joins TRBV27 and TRBJ2-3, with D possibly TRBD1 on 6 matching bases. The CDR3 contains 18 residues. V lost 5 bases, J lost 2 bases, and 23 bases lay in between. Germline V CDR1 and CDR2: MNHEY, SMNVEV (reference sequence). The CDR3 reads CASSLTGTLRGPTDTQYF. CDR3 DNA: TGTGCCAGCAGTCTAACCGGGACACTTAGAGGCCCCACAGATACGCAGTATTTT.

The chain recombines TRBV7-9 with TRBJ1-3, with 7 bases matching TRBD1. From germline, CDR1 is SEHNR and CDR2 FQNEAQ (reference sequence). The CDR3 sequence is 15 residues long. Trimming removed 5 bases from V and 3 bases from J; junction bases left unmatched: 7. CDR3 nucleotide sequence: TGTGCCAGCAGCCCTACAGGGGCTTATGGAAACACCATATATTTT. It translates to CASSPTGAYGNTIYF.

This chain uses TRBV2 with TRBJ1-5; possibly TRBD1 for D (6 bases). The V gene's germline CDR1 is SNHLY and CDR2 FYNNEI. The CDR3 totals 14 residues. Trimming shortened V by 8 bases and J by 5 bases, and 16 bases separated the two germline ends. DNA for the CDR3: TGTGCCAGCTCTGATCGGACAGTAGATCAGCCCCAGCATTTT. This gives the protein CASSDRTVDQPQHF.

The rearrangement uses TRBV3-1 (or the pseudogene TRBV3-2) and TRBJ1-1; weak D call: TRBD1 (6 bases). V lost 6 bases, J lost 6 bases, and 14 bases lay in between. The germline V gene has CDR1 LGHDT and CDR2 YNNKEL (reference sequence). The CDR3 covers 13 residues. This chain's CDR3 is CASRETGMAEAFF. The CDR3 DNA reads as TGTGCCAGCAGGGAAACAGGGATGGCTGAAGCTTTCTTT.

In nucleotides, the CDR3 is TGTGCCAGCAGAGTTGACAGGGCCAGACCCCAGCATTTT. Encoded protein: CASRVDRARPQHF. This rearrangement joins TRBV6-5 to TRBJ1-5; 7 positions match TRBD1. V trimming: 6 bases; J trimming: 10 bases; junction bases outside the gene matches: 9. There are 13 residues in the CDR3. In germline, CDR1 is MNHEY, CDR2 SVGAGI.

The genes are TRBV30 and TRBJ1-3; D is uncertain. CDR3 length equals 13 residues. Germline CDR1 and CDR2: GTSNPN and SVGIG (reference sequence). V lost 8 bases, J lost 11 bases, and 22 bases lay in between. The CDR3 DNA is TGTGCCGTAGAATTGAGTATCAGGTCCCCCATATATTTT. This sequence encodes CAVELSIRSPIYF.

The count of this clone is one. This chain links TRBV4-1 with TRBJ2-5; 9 nucleotides line up with TRBD1. This CDR3 has 15 residues. Germline V lookup: CDR1 MGHRA, CDR2 YSYEKL. Trimming cost V 4 bases and J 2 bases; bases outside gene matches: 5. CDR3 coding DNA: TGCGCCAGCAGCCCGGACAGGGGTTTACAAGAGACCCAGTACTTC. Amino acid sequence: CASSPDRGLQETQYF.

The chain uses TRBV4-3 and TRBJ1-3, with D unresolved. Trimming left V 0 bases short and J 0 bases short, with 12 bases between. The CDR3 length is 17 residues. Germline-derived CDR1 and CDR2 are LGHNA and YSLEER. Here the CDR3 reads CASSQERGGLSGNTIYF. The CDR3 nucleotides are TGCGCCAGCAGCCAAGAGCGGGGAGGCCTCTCTGGAAACACCATATATTTT.

In its sample, this clone was seen once. The chain has TRBV10-3 and TRBJ1-1; 11 bases agree with TRBD1. After removal of 3 bases from V and 1 base from J, the junction contained 1 base not matched to a gene. The CDR3 has 15 residues. CDR1 ENHRY and CDR2 SYGVKD come from the germline V gene. The CDR3 loop reads CAISDGTGGNTEAFF. The CDR3 DNA reads as TGTGCCATCAGTGACGGGACAGGGGGGAACACTGAAGCTTTCTTT.

V is TRBV15 and J is TRBJ1-1; possibly TRBD1 for D (6 bases). The CDR3 spans 15 residues. Germline-derived CDR1 and CDR2 are LNHNV and YYDKDF (reference sequence). V lost 3 bases to trimming and J lost 3 bases, with 14 bases between them. CDR3 sequence (DNA): TGTGCCACCAGCAGGGGCGACAGGCTCCACACTGAAGCTTTCTTT. This gives the protein CATSRGDRLHTEAFF.

In this sample, this clone turned up a few times. The chain employs TRBV7-8 and TRBJ1-5; TRBD1 might be the D (6 bases). The V and J ends lost 0 bases and 1 base respectively, with 10 bases between them. This CDR3 spans 16 amino acids. Germline V gene sequence: CDR1 SGHVS, CDR2 FQNEAQ. The CDR3 sequence is CASSLAAGESNQPQHF. The CDR3 DNA reads as TGTGCCAGCAGCTTAGCGGCAGGGGAAAGCAATCAGCCCCAGCATTTT.

This clone was found a few times. The chain carries TRBV6-5 and TRBJ1-1, with 8 bases matching TRBD1. Germline CDR1 reads MNHEY; CDR2 reads SVGAGI. V shed 2 bases and J 1 base; nucleotides not matched to a gene: 3. The CDR3 is 15 amino acids. The CDR3 sequence is CASSYQGTGNTEAFF. In nucleotides, the CDR3 is TGTGCCAGCAGTTACCAGGGGACAGGGAACACTGAAGCTTTCTTT.

The chain joins TRBV11-2 to TRBJ1-1; D is possibly TRBD1 (6 bases). This CDR3 has 14 residues. The germline V gene has CDR1 SGHAT and CDR2 FQNNGV. Trimming removed 1 base from V and 4 bases from J, with 10 bases in between. This CDR3 is CASSLADSFTEAFF. CDR3 nucleotides: TGTGCCAGCAGCTTAGCGGACAGCTTCACTGAAGCTTTCTTT.